This T cell receptor (beta chain) was obtained from a study of Graves' ophthalmopathy and Graves' hyperthyroidism (dated by TCRdb to the late 2010s). For the study in its entirety: Hyperthyroidism was considered stable if no progression to ophthalmopathy occurred within 18 months of follow-up. The study used signatures of the TCR beta repertoire to tell Graves' ophthalmopathy apart from Graves' hyperthyroidism and to predict which patients would progress to ophthalmopathy. To explore V-J signatures that distinguish ophthalmopathy from hyperthyroidism, a discovery set of around 100 patients was enrolled, made up of approximately 45 with ophthalmopathy and fewer than 60 with stable hyperthyroidism. For independent validation, a separate cohort was made up of some 19 hyperthyroidism patients plus 17 patients who later progressed from hyperthyroidism to ophthalmopathy. In total, 135 blood samples were TCR-sequenced: 43 ophthalmopathy, 80 or so hyperthyroidism and some 17 hyperthyroidism-to-ophthalmopathy patients. In over 5 hyperthyroidism patients, the T-cell repertoires found in thyroid tissue were compared with those found in blood. After sampling, hyperthyroidism patients received methimazole starting at 30 mg daily, and ophthalmopathy patients received high-dose intravenous methylprednisolone. The full study reports these points: In validation, the model predicted ophthalmopathy progression with less than 71% sensitivity and around 72% specificity; eleven to twelve predicted patients were CT-confirmed with GO in a median of approximately 6.5 months. Most expanded thyroid clonotypes with frequency above 0.001 were also detected in blood, suggesting blood repertoires may reflect the thyroid immune response. In cross-validation, the 13-signature model distinguished ophthalmopathy from stable hyperthyroidism with around 90% sensitivity and roughly 81% specificity, while in the test set the corresponding values were about 80% and 75%. Sample size was not statistically predetermined, and group allocation was not concealed from the investigators.

A word on this clonotype: Which antigen it targets is not known. There are no base qualities to consult, and no much larger clone falls within one base.

For repertoire sequencing, TCR beta CDR3 regions were amplified from RNA transcripts. HTBI primers and the Qiagen OneStep RT-PCR kit were used in a first-round RT-PCR, which was followed by a second-round multiplex PCR, size selection and purification. Libraries were sequenced on an Illumina HiSeq2000 using paired-end 100 bp reads. The authors processed their data as follows. Reads were processed with SOAPnuke, discarding reads with adapters, uncalled bases, mean Phred below 15, or no exact constant-primer or identifier match. High-quality paired reads were merged with COPE v1.2.5. Unique nucleotide sequences were defined as clonotypes and aligned to IMGT TRB V, D and J references using MiTCR v1.1. Only V-J combinations with frequency above 0.0001 were analysed, covering about 99% of repertoires. For each V-J combination, a TCR clonal expansion and chaos score was defined as F50 clonal expansion divided by the chaos observed in the TCRdist matrix. Welch's t-statistics and random forest were used to reduce features to approximately 13 V-J combinations, which were fed into a naive Bayes classifier. The Morisita-Horn index was used to measure how similar the thyroid and blood repertoires were. Using fastp trimming at Q25 and MiXCR clonotype assembly, TCRdb reanalyzed the public sequencing data and kept in-frame beta chains. Records with the same CDR3 protein are collapsed into one entry carrying the most frequent genes and DNA. V and J calls and clone size were set by TCRdb, not the authors. This sample has about 550,000 distinct CDR3 sequences in its table, and under 45% of those were observed once. Of the sample, about 4% falls within the top ten clones.

Patients with hyperthyroidism were aged 18 to 65 years, had been newly diagnosed, and had a disease duration of less than 2 months. Patients with other autoimmune diseases, uncontrolled infections, pregnancy or lactation were excluded from the study. Diagnosis relied on clinical symptoms, serum thyroxine, TRAb, thyroid ultrasound and orbital computed tomography. Total RNA was extracted using Trizol reagent, and RNA quality was checked on an Agilent 2100 Bioanalyzer. Trimming removed 8 bases from V and 2 bases from J; the gene matches leave 8 bases unexplained. From the cysteine up to the phenylalanine, the CDR3 has a length of 14 residues. Solely the CDR3 DNA is kept, with 42 bases framed from the first base. According to the germline V gene, CDR1 reads SGHTA and CDR2 reads FQGNSA.

The chain was built from TRBV7-2 and TRBJ2-7; TRBD1 agrees with 8 junctional bases. Input material: peripheral blood or thyroid tissue (not recorded which). The TCR comes from an adult man with Graves' hyperthyroidism. The encoded CDR3 is CASVAGDRPYEQYF. The DNA is TGTGCCAGCGTTGCCGGGGACAGGCCCTACGAGCAGTACTTC.